This TCR beta chain came from a study of T cell responses to AZD1222 COVID-19 vaccine. Deletions cut 0 bases from V and 2 bases from J, with 13 bases between. Per the germline V gene, CDR1 is SGDLS and CDR2 is YYNGEE. The CDR3 sequence is 16 residues long. TCRdb's table, derived via immunoSEQ multiplex PCR, lists solely in-frame clones and lacks some. The profile shows around 120,000 clones, roughly 90% of them singletons. Study-wide results and limits: The donors showed a predominance of white British ancestry and of females, with possible underestimation of clonal diversity.

Points on this clone: Its target is unknown.

The clonotype originates from an adult who received the AZD1222 COVID-19 vaccine. The V gene is TRBV9, the J gene TRBJ2-3; D is possibly TRBD1 (6 bases). The sequencing here drew on peripheral blood, taken 28 days after the second AZD1222 dose. CDR3 nucleotides: TGTGCCAGCAGCGTAGAGTCGGGGACATACACAGATACGCAGTATTTT. Amino acid sequence: CASSVESGTYTDTQYF. Looking up the rest from reference TRBV9 and TRBJ2-3 gives the full variable domain: DSGVTQTPKHLITATGQRVTLRCSPRSGDLSVYWYQQSLDQGLQFLIQYYNGEERAKGNILERFSAQQFPDLHSELNLSSLELGDSALYFCASSVESGTYTDTQYFGPGTRLTVL.